The entry below gives a single T cell receptor beta chain sequence along with its context. Its matching antigen is unknown. TCRdb re-called the RT-PCR reads through MiXCR, storing one row per CDR3 protein. The sample consists of over 450,000 distinct CDR3 sequences, 10% to 15% of them appearing once. This entry comes from a study of response to subunit inactivated influenza vaccine. Broader study findings: Every seasonal influenza vaccination brings in few new T cells, the authors suggested.

The ends lost 4 bases at V and 0 bases at J; junction bases unmatched: 9. The CDR3 has 18 amino acids. The germline gives CDR1 MGHRA, CDR2 YSYEKL. The chain recombines TRBV4-1 with TRBJ2-7; 13 nucleotides line up with TRBD2. The receptor comes from a man in his fifties who received an inactivated influenza vaccine. Sequences were derived from PBMCs from blood, sampled 45 days after vaccination. The CDR3 loop reads CASSPRLAGGPLSYEQYF. For the CDR3, the DNA is TGCGCCAGCAGCCCCCGACTAGCGGGGGGACCTCTCTCCTACGAGCAGTACTTC.